The 10 T cell receptor beta chains in this list originate from one sample, sequenced in a study of cytomegalovirus exposure and HLA in healthy donors. This PCR relied on a set of 60 Vbeta primers and 13 Jbeta primers. Sequenced by immunoSEQ multiplex PCR; TCRdb stores in-frame clones only, minus some. The sample consists of 95,000 to 100,000 clones, less than 85% of them appearing once. The source material was PBMCs. These receptors were taken from an older woman in good health and CMV-seropositive.

This sequence joins TRBV5-1 and TRBJ1-2; TRBD1 is a possible D gene (5 bases). The CDR3 runs to 13 residues. Germline CDR1 and CDR2: SGHRS and YFSETQ. Trimming took off 4 bases at V and 4 bases at J, with 11 bases between the two ends. The CDR3 loop reads CASSPGVFYGYTF. In DNA, the CDR3 is TGCGCCAGCAGCCCGGGGGTGTTCTATGGCTACACCTTC.

This clone turned up a few times. This chain connects TRBV5-4 to TRBJ2-4; tentatively, D is TRBD1 (6 bases). This CDR3 contains 17 residues. Germline V gene sequence: CDR1 SGHNT, CDR2 YYREEE (reference sequence). Trimming removed 9 bases from V and 6 bases from J, with 28 bases in between. CDR3 amino acids: CATREWGPTGSRNIQYF. DNA of the CDR3: TGTGCCACCCGCGAGTGGGGGCCTACAGGGTCGCGAAACATTCAGTACTTC.

The chain carries TRBV11-2 and TRBJ1-1; 7 bases are shared with TRBD1. The V segment lost 4 bases and the J segment 6 bases; nucleotides outside the gene matches: 5. The CDR3 length is 13 residues. Germline CDR1 and CDR2: SGHAT and FQNNGV. CDR3 loop: CASSYAGTAEAFF. CDR3 DNA: TGTGCCAGCAGCTACGCCGGGACAGCTGAAGCTTTCTTT.

V usage is TRBV7-8 and J usage is TRBJ2-7; no firm D call. The V gene's germline CDR1 is SGHVS and CDR2 FQNEAQ. The CDR3 runs 14 residues. Between the trimmed V and J ends, which lost 7 bases and 5 bases, there was a span of 18 bases. CDR3 region: CASTKNLQFDEQYF. Here the CDR3 DNA reads TGTGCCAGCACCAAAAACCTGCAGTTTGACGAGCAGTACTTC. Based on the CDR3 plus reference TRBV7-8 and TRBJ2-7, the full variable domain is GAGVSQSPRYKVAKRGQDVALRCDPISGHVSLFWYQQALGQGPEFLTYFQNEAQLDKSGLPSDRFFAERPEGSVSTLKIQRTQQEDSAVYLCASTKNLQFDEQYFGPGTRLTVT.

This clone was counted a single time. The chain uses TRBV27 and TRBJ1-2; 9 bases line up with TRBD1. Germline assignment: CDR1 MNHEY and CDR2 SMNVEV (reference sequence). The length of the CDR3 is 16 residues. V shed 3 bases and J 6 bases; nucleotides not matched to a gene: 11. CDR3 loop: CASSFGSTGGGDGYTF. The CDR3 coding sequence is TGTGCCAGCAGTTTCGGATCCACAGGGGGCGGAGATGGCTACACCTTC.

This rearrangement joins TRBV6-1 to TRBJ2-7; possible D gene TRBD1, 5 bases. Germline V lookup: CDR1 MNHNS, CDR2 SASEGT. This CDR3 is built from 14 residues. V was trimmed by 5 bases and J by 0 bases, leaving 11 bases between them. CDR3 region: CASSPRGLSYEQYF. In DNA, the CDR3 is TGTGCCAGCAGTCCTAGGGGCCTCTCCTACGAGCAGTACTTC.

This clone showed up just a few times. This chain joins TRBV19 and TRBJ2-1, with 11 bases fitting TRBD2. V shed 5 bases, J shed 8 bases, and the junction held 8 bases outside the gene matches. The CDR3 totals 15 residues. Germline CDR1 reads LNHDA; CDR2 reads SQIVND (reference sequence). The CDR3 DNA follows: TGTGCCAGTAGTGCTACTAGCGGGAGAGTTGATGAGCAGTTCTTC. Translating gives CASSATSGRVDEQFF.

The V gene is TRBV27, the J gene TRBJ1-2; D remains unclear. Trimming cost V 6 bases and J 3 bases, with 11 bases left between them. The CDR3 runs 13 residues. Per the germline V gene, CDR1 is MNHEY and CDR2 is SMNVEV (reference sequence). The CDR3 sequence is CASSLRAYYGYTF. The DNA of the CDR3 is TGTGCCAGCAGCTTGCGGGCCTACTATGGCTACACCTTC.

This chain uses TRBV4-2 with TRBJ2-7; TRBD2 matches 10 bases. The CDR3 has 15 amino acids. V was clipped by 1 base and J by 5 bases; unmatched bases: 5. CDR1 and CDR2 from the germline V gene are LGHNA and YNFKEQ. The CDR3 spells CASSQASGRADEQYF. The CDR3 DNA follows: TGTGCCAGCAGCCAAGCCAGCGGGAGGGCGGACGAGCAGTACTTC.

The chain is built from TRBV5-4 and TRBJ2-5; the D gene is possibly TRBD2 (6 bases). The V end lost 4 bases, the J end lost 1 base, and 11 bases lay between the germline ends. The length of the CDR3 is 14 residues. Germline CDR1 reads SGHNT; CDR2 reads YYREEE (reference sequence). CDR3 residues: CASSPRERQETQYF. The CDR3, as DNA: TGTGCCAGCAGCCCCCGGGAGCGCCAAGAGACCCAGTACTTC.